The source of this T cell receptor beta chain is a study of glioma-infiltrating T cells. General observations from the study: CDR3 overlap between tissue and blood was very small. Above-expected tissue-blood divergence occurred in all gliomas, most in low-grade ones.

The iRepertoire nested amplicon-rescue multiplex PCR amplified TCR alpha and beta CDR3s from RNA. For one-step reverse transcription and amplification, roughly 85-450 ng of tissue mRNA or PBMC total RNA was used. TCRdb re-derived calls from the multiplex PCR reads in MiXCR, one entry per CDR3 protein. The table shows roughly 190,000 distinct CDR3 sequences, with 25% to 35% occurring only once. CDR3 length: 13 residues. Germline CDR1 is SNHLY and CDR2 is FYNNEI. The V and J ends lost 6 bases and 10 bases, in that order; junction bases with no gene match: 7. Concerning this clonotype itself: Its antigen remains unidentified. A read error may explain this, as a much larger clone is one base away.

Sequencing used glioma tissue, nonneoplastic brain tissue, or PBMCs (not recorded which). The receptor's source is a human donor with low-grade glioma or glioblastoma, undergoing nonglioma brain surgery, or in good health (not recorded which). The V gene is TRBV2, the J gene TRBJ2-2; 8 bases are shared with TRBD1. The CDR3 spells CASRSQGAVELFF. The DNA of the CDR3 is TGTGCCAGCAGGAGTCAGGGGGCCGTGGAGCTGTTTTTT.